Listed below are T cell receptor beta chains from one sample, sequenced in a study of T cell responses to AZD1222 COVID-19 vaccine. Generated by immunoSEQ multiplex PCR, the TCRdb table keeps only in-frame clones and is missing some. The sample contains under 200,000 clones, around 93% of which appear only once. This specimen was peripheral blood, taken on day 0 of AZD1222 vaccination. The receptors originated from an adult in good health. Each CDR3 is given without its conserved first and last residue. Each record gives: V gene, J gene, CDR3 protein.

V gene: TRBV5-4
J gene: TRBJ1-2
CDR3 protein: ASSPRTEYGYT

V gene: TRBV7-9
J gene: TRBJ1-2
CDR3 protein: ASSKQGVPNYT

V gene: TRBV19
J gene: TRBJ2-2
CDR3 protein: ASSRGRTGELF

V gene: TRBV5-1
J gene: TRBJ2-3
CDR3 protein: ASSLWDRGPDTQY

V gene: TRBV6-2/TRBV6-3
J gene: TRBJ2-7
CDR3 protein: ASSYESSGASSYEQY

V gene: TRBV10-2
J gene: TRBJ2-3
CDR3 protein: ASRLTSGATDTQY

V gene: TRBV25-1
J gene: TRBJ2-2
CDR3 protein: ASSYRDTGELF

V gene: TRBV7-7
J gene: TRBJ2-7
CDR3 protein: ASSLLPGGSYEQY

V gene: TRBV6-1
J gene: TRBJ2-7
CDR3 protein: ASSEALPAWEQY

V gene: TRBV6-5
J gene: TRBJ1-1
CDR3 protein: ASRQQGNTEAF

V gene: TRBV28
J gene: TRBJ2-2
CDR3 protein: ASSFLAGALNTGELF

V gene: TRBV9
J gene: TRBJ2-3
CDR3 protein: ASSVQHEGGGTDTQY

V gene: TRBV6-5
J gene: TRBJ1-1
CDR3 protein: ASRDRGHTEAF

V gene: TRBV28
J gene: TRBJ2-1
CDR3 protein: ASSGARGPHSYNEQF

V gene: TRBV14
J gene: TRBJ2-7
CDR3 protein: ASSPAGGLSEQY

V gene: TRBV13
J gene: TRBJ2-7
CDR3 protein: ASSLTLARGEQY

V gene: TRBV27
J gene: TRBJ2-2
CDR3 protein: ASSPGLAGELF

V gene: TRBV7-3
J gene: TRBJ2-5
CDR3 protein: ASSRGVKETQY

V gene: TRBV9
J gene: TRBJ1-2
CDR3 protein: ASSAPGQGDYGYT

V gene: TRBV7-8
J gene: TRBJ2-2
CDR3 protein: ASSPGLAGGAYTGELF

V gene: TRBV9
J gene: TRBJ2-7
CDR3 protein: ASSVAVTSYEQY

V gene: TRBV30
J gene: TRBJ2-7
CDR3 protein: AWSVEGYEQY

V gene: TRBV7-9
J gene: TRBJ1-1
CDR3 protein: ASSPPSPGEAF

V gene: TRBV5-4
J gene: TRBJ2-5
CDR3 protein: ASSPNSAAETQY

V gene: TRBV28
J gene: TRBJ2-5
CDR3 protein: ASSFSGFGGQETQY

V gene: TRBV9
J gene: TRBJ2-7
CDR3 protein: ASSVGGAGNWDEQY

V gene: TRBV7-9
J gene: TRBJ2-7
CDR3 protein: ASSLVPPAAWEQY